A selection of T cell receptor beta chains follows, all from one sample in a study of cytomegalovirus exposure and HLA in healthy donors. Profiling relied on immunoSEQ multiplex PCR, and the TCRdb table lists in-frame clones only, not all of them. Of 100,000 to 150,000 clones listed, less than 80% are singletons. Sample: PBMCs. Receptors were obtained from a young man in good health and CMV-seronegative. The CDR3 runs from the conserved cysteine through the conserved F or W. Fields, in order: D gene, J gene, V gene, clone size, CDR3 DNA, CDR3 protein. D genes are given only for firm matches. A row's size may be missing; if present it is once, few, many or a size class.

.,TRBJ2-5,TRBV7-6,.,TGTGCCAGCAGCCCAGGGTCCGGGGGGACCCAGTACTTC,CASSPGSGGTQYF
TRBD1,TRBJ1-6,TRBV4-2,few,TGTGCCAGCAGCCAAGATCCCGGGACAGGGGATTCACCCCTCCACTTT,CASSQDPGTGDSPLHF
TRBD1,TRBJ1-1,TRBV19,.,TGTGCCAGTAGTGAACCGGACAGGGGATGGAACACTGAAGCTTTCTTT,CASSEPDRGWNTEAFF
.,TRBJ1-1,TRBV5-1,.,TGCGCCAGCAGTGCTACAGGGCTCGCTGAAGCTTTCTTT,CASSATGLAEAFF
.,TRBJ2-7,TRBV7-9,few,TGTGCCAGCAGCTTACTCGTACAGGGCATCGACGAGCAGTACTTC,CASSLLVQGIDEQYF
.,TRBJ2-2,TRBV28,.,TGTGCCAGCAGTTCCCCCGAGTCGACAGAGAACACCGGGGAGCTGTTTTTT,CASSSPESTENTGELFF
TRBD2,TRBJ2-5,TRBV7-9,few,TGTGCCAGCAGCCAAGGGAGCGGGGGAGGCGAAGAGACCCAGTACTTC,CASSQGSGGGEETQYF
TRBD1,TRBJ1-5,TRBV2,.,TGTGCCAGCAAACCGGACAGGGGGAGCAATCAGCCCCAGCATTTT,CASKPDRGSNQPQHF
.,TRBJ2-4,TRBV7-8,.,TGTGCCAGCAGCCCATATTTGAGGGCCAAAAACATTCAGTACTTC,CASSPYLRAKNIQYF
TRBD2,TRBJ2-5,TRBV11-2,once,TGTGCCAGCAGCTTGGCCCTGGGGGGGGAAGAGACCCAGTACTTC,CASSLALGGEETQYF
.,TRBJ2-2,TRBV9,once,TGTGCCAGCAGCGTTAATCCTACCGGGGAGCTGTTTTTT,CASSVNPTGELFF
.,TRBJ1-3,TRBV9,once,TGTGCCAGCAGCGTAGCAACGAGCTCTGGAAACACCATATATTTT,CASSVATSSGNTIYF
.,TRBJ2-5,TRBV7-9,.,TGTGCCAGCAGCGGTGGAGGGGGCATGAAAGAGACCCAGTACTTC,CASSGGGGMKETQYF
TRBD1,TRBJ1-2,TRBV18,.,TGTGCCAGCTCACTACGGACAGGGGCCGGTCGTTATGGCTACACCTTC,CASSLRTGAGRYGYTF
.,TRBJ1-1,TRBV9,.,TGTGCCAGCAGCGTCCAGGGAGGAACTGAAGCTTTCTTT,CASSVQGGTEAFF
TRBD1,TRBJ1-5,TRBV5-6,.,TGTGCCAGCAGCTCGGAGGGGGCGATTCAGCCCCAGCATTTT,CASSSEGAIQPQHF
.,TRBJ2-7,TRBV27,once,TGTGCCAGCAGTTTCGGTGTGAGTTTTGGCTACGAGCAGTACTTC,CASSFGVSFGYEQYF
.,TRBJ1-3,TRBV4-2,.,TGTGCCAGCAGCCAAGAATTGCTGGATGGGAGTGGAAACACCATATATTTT,CASSQELLDGSGNTIYF
TRBD1,TRBJ2-1,TRBV14,.,TGTGCCAGCAGCCACGGATACGGGACAGGGGGTCGGTTCTTC,CASSHGYGTGGRFF
.,TRBJ2-2,TRBV28,.,TGTGCCAGCACCTTGGGGGGGCGCCACACCGGGGAGCTGTTTTTT,CASTLGGRHTGELFF
.,TRBJ1-1,TRBV19,.,TGTGCCAGCGAACCGGGACAAATGAACACTGAAGCTTTCTTT,CASEPGQMNTEAFF
TRBD1,TRBJ1-2,TRBV18,.,TGTGCCAGCTCACTAGGAACAGGGGCGAACTATGGCTACACCTTC,CASSLGTGANYGYTF
TRBD2,TRBJ2-5,TRBV7-9,.,TGTGCCAGCAGCTCGCTAGCGGGGGGCGGGGAGACCCAGTACTTC,CASSSLAGGGETQYF
TRBD1,TRBJ2-7,TRBV19,.,TGTGCCAGTAGCGCGGGACAGGGACAATACGAGCAGTACTTC,CASSAGQGQYEQYF